This T cell receptor (beta chain) was recovered during a study of CD8 T cells in ankylosing spondylitis. Study-wide results and caveats: Disease-linked clones reportedly concentrated significantly in matched ankylosing spondylitis synovial fluid. Earlier authors reported some of these motif variants in reactive arthritis synovial fluid and blood. In ankylosing spondylitis blood, a motif of eight highly homologous TCR beta variants appeared characteristic.

Quantitative 5'-RACE with molecular barcodes was used to make the TCR beta libraries. TCRdb re-analysed the 5' RACE reads in MiXCR, keeping a single row per CDR3 protein. The sample yields 750,000 to 850,000 distinct CDR3 sequences, about 12% seen once. The length of the CDR3 is 15 residues. Per germline, CDR1 SGHRS and CDR2 YFSETQ. Trimming pared 4 bases from V and 4 bases from J, leaving 16 bases between. Concerning this clonotype itself: Its antigen is not identified.

This clonotype was obtained from a male donor with ankylosing spondylitis. The chain links TRBV5-1 to TRBJ2-3, with no clear D. What was sequenced was blood, either unsorted or a sorted T cell fraction (not recorded which). CDR3 loop: CASSPGAVGADTQYF. Written as DNA, the CDR3 is TGCGCCAGCAGCCCCGGCGCAGTTGGGGCAGATACGCAGTATTTT.